The clone carrying this T cell receptor beta chain was detected only once. Trimming removed 9 bases at V and 6 bases at J, with 21 bases between. Germline V gene lookup returns CDR1 SNHLY and CDR2 FYNNEI. The CDR3 sequence is 15 residues long. The sample originates from a study of blood T cell repertoires in COVID-19. Turning to the study itself: The cDNA or gDNA used as material had been derived from T cells, B-cell-depleted T cells, or PBMCs.

Some clones are missing from TCRdb's copy, which holds only in-frame ones; the method was immunoSEQ multiplex PCR. Of more than 45,000 clones listed, 90% to 95% are singletons. Specimen: peripheral blood. The sequence was obtained from a woman aged 80 or over with acute or convalescent COVID-19. The J gene is TRBJ2-1, the V gene TRBV2, with TRBD2 as a possible D gene (6 bases). The CDR3 sequence is CASNSEGLSSNEQFF. The CDR3 nucleotides are TGTGCCAGTAACTCGGAAGGACTATCCAGCAATGAGCAGTTCTTC.